One sample yielded the 8 T cell receptor beta chains listed below, sequenced in a study of cytomegalovirus exposure and HLA in healthy donors. The PCR contained 60 Vbeta and 13 Jbeta primers. Profiling relied on immunoSEQ multiplex PCR, and the TCRdb table lists in-frame clones only, not all of them. The sample has roughly 120,000 clones, around 80% seen once; the top ten hold about 3%. Sequenced material: PBMCs. The origin of the receptors is a woman between 18 and 29 years old in good health and CMV-seropositive.

The chain couples TRBV2 to TRBJ2-7, with 7 nucleotides matching TRBD1. The V gene end was trimmed by 4 bases and the J gene end by 5 bases; junction bases not matched to a gene: 8. Germline CDR1 is SNHLY and CDR2 is FYNNEI. This CDR3 is built from 14 residues. This CDR3 reads CASSVQGLVDEQYF. The CDR3 nucleotides read TGTGCCAGCAGTGTACAGGGGTTGGTAGACGAGCAGTACTTC.

V is TRBV11-2 and J is TRBJ1-2; TRBD1 is a possible D gene (5 bases). The CDR3 runs to 13 residues. Germline values: CDR1 SGHAT, CDR2 FQNNGV. V was pared by 5 bases and J by 2 bases, with 9 bases between. The CDR3 sequence is CASSPDTNYGYTF. The CDR3 nucleotides read TGTGCCAGCAGCCCGGACACGAACTATGGCTACACCTTC. The whole variable domain, filled in from reference TRBV11-2 and TRBJ1-2, reads EAGVAQSPRYKIIEKRQSVAFWCNPISGHATLYWYQQILGQGPKLLIQFQNNGVVDDSQLPKDRFSAERLKGVDSTLKIQPAKLEDSAVYLCASSPDTNYGYTFGSGTRLTVV.

The CDR3 DNA is TGTGCCTGGAGTCCAAACTTCTCATCTGGAAACACCATATATTTT. It translates to CAWSPNFSSGNTIYF. V and J are TRBV30 and TRBJ1-3, with D unresolved. The CDR3 covers 15 residues. Deletions cut 2 bases from V and 1 base from J, with 12 bases between. Germline loops: CDR1 GTSNPN, CDR2 SVGIG (reference sequence).

The V call is TRBV25-1, the J call TRBJ1-4, with D maybe TRBD1 (5 bases). Trimming shortened V by 6 bases and J by 0 bases, and 11 bases separated the two germline ends. The CDR3 runs 15 residues. Germline values: CDR1 MGHDK, CDR2 SYGVNS. Here the CDR3 reads CASSGQGSTNEKLFF. CDR3 sequence (DNA): TGTGCCAGCAGCGGGCAGGGTTCAACTAATGAAAAACTGTTTTTT.

V gene TRBV27 combines with J gene TRBJ2-5; 8 bases line up with TRBD2. The V gene's germline CDR1 is MNHEY and CDR2 SMNVEV (reference sequence). CDR3 length: 16 amino acids. With V trimmed by 10 bases and J by 5 bases, 18 bases remained unmatched. In DNA, the CDR3 is TGTGCCACCTCTACCGCGGTGGTAGCGGGGCGTGAGACCCAGTACTTC. Translating it yields CATSTAVVAGRETQYF.

This clone was detected only once. The V gene is TRBV4-1, the J gene TRBJ1-2; no clear D. From germline, CDR1 is MGHRA and CDR2 YSYEKL. V shed 0 bases and J shed 7 bases, with 27 bases lying between them. CDR3 length equals 19 residues. The CDR3 region is CASSQEVKDSPYLGGGYTF. DNA for the CDR3: TGCGCCAGCAGCCAAGAGGTCAAGGATAGCCCTTACCTCGGAGGTGGCTACACCTTC.

The genes are TRBV2 and TRBJ2-5; D might be TRBD2 (5 bases). V was trimmed by 6 bases and J by 0 bases, leaving 14 bases between them. Germline values: CDR1 SNHLY, CDR2 FYNNEI. This CDR3 spans 15 amino acids. Here the CDR3 DNA reads TGTGCCAGCAGGGAGGAGGCAGCGTACCAAGAGACCCAGTACTTC. It is translated as CASREEAAYQETQYF.

This clone has a single count. The J gene is TRBJ2-2, the V gene TRBV7-9, with D maybe TRBD1 (6 bases). Deletions cut 8 bases from V and 0 bases from J, with 13 bases between. The CDR3 runs 15 residues. Germline CDR1 reads SEHNR; CDR2 reads FQNEAQ (reference sequence). The CDR3 coding sequence is TGTGCCAGCGGGGGACAACGGACGAACACCGGGGAGCTGTTTTTT. Protein: CASGGQRTNTGELFF.